The clone carrying this T cell receptor (beta chain) occurred a few times. This entry belongs to a study of blood T cell repertoires in COVID-19. Germline CDR1 reads SGHNT; CDR2 reads YENEEA. The trim removed 0 bases at V and 5 bases at J, leaving 9 bases unmatched. This CDR3 is built from 17 residues. Only in-frame clones appear in the TCRdb table, and some are missing; sequencing was by immunoSEQ multiplex PCR. Among about 230,000 clones listed, 84% were seen once. The V and J genes are TRBV11-3 and TRBJ2-5, with 10 bases identical to TRBD2. The sequence derives from an elderly woman with active or convalescent COVID-19. The sample consisted of peripheral blood. The CDR3 loop reads CASSLEVFSSGSETQYF. DNA for the CDR3: TGTGCCAGCAGCTTAGAAGTATTTTCTAGCGGGAGTGAGACCCAGTACTTC.